This T cell receptor (beta chain) came from a study of control samples from healthy donors and cancer patients. The CDR3 spans 14 residues. V lost 3 bases, J lost 3 bases, and 2 bases stayed unmatched. Germline values: CDR1 SGDLS, CDR2 YYNGEE. TCRdb's table, derived via immunoSEQ multiplex PCR, lists solely in-frame clones and lacks some. The sample lists 50,000 or so clones; roughly 95% were seen once. This rearrangement joins TRBV9 to TRBJ1-4; 7 nucleotides match TRBD1. This receptor was obtained from a woman under 30 in good health. The sample was blood. This CDR3 reads CASSAGTANEKLFF. CDR3 DNA: TGTGCCAGCAGCGCCGGGACAGCTAATGAAAAACTGTTTTTT.